Each of the 29 T cell receptor beta chains below was sequenced from the same sample in a study of regulatory T cells in long-lasting Graves disease. Time point defined: newly diagnosed GD, antithyroid drugs for less than 3 months. The TCR library used RNA extracted from PBMCs. Both iRepertoire HTBI primers and Arm-PCR of CDR3 regions were used to build the TCR beta libraries. MiXCR, applied by TCRdb to the multiplex PCR reads, yields one record per CDR3 protein. The sample has over 500,000 distinct CDR3 sequences, roughly 15% seen once; the top ten hold about 20%. Separately, the same data were catalogued under a study of T cells in Graves' hyperthyroidism and ophthalmopathy.

The sample consisted of peripheral blood mononuclear cells (PBMCs), taken at new diagnosis, from a patient treated with antithyroid drugs. These receptors were obtained from a woman under 40 with Graves disease.

V and J are TRBV14 and TRBJ2-7, with TRBD2 as a possible D gene (5 bases). Germline V gene lookup returns CDR1 SGHDN and CDR2 FVKESK. Between the trimmed V and J ends, which lost 1 base and 2 bases, there was a span of 12 bases. The CDR3 consists of 15 residues. The CDR3 nucleotides read TGTGCCAGCAGCCAAGGAGGAGCGGCCCCCTACGAGCAGTACTTC. Protein sequence: CASSQGGAAPYEQYF. Filled out from reference TRBV14 and TRBJ2-7, the complete variable domain reads EAGVTQFPSHSVIEKGQTVTLRCDPISGHDNLYWYRRVMGKEIKFLLHFVKESKQDESGMPNNRFLAERTGGTYSTLKVQPAELEDSGVYFCASSQGGAAPYEQYFGPGTRLTVT.

This clonotype was observed many times. The rearrangement joins TRBV28 to TRBJ1-2; 7 positions match TRBD1. The CDR3 runs 13 residues. CDR1 MDHEN and CDR2 SYDVKM come from the germline V gene. Losses at the gene ends were 5 bases for V and 4 bases for J; bases not matched to a gene: 4. The CDR3 DNA follows: TGTGCCAGCAGTGATAGACAGGGCTATGGCTACACCTTC. Amino acid sequence: CASSDRQGYGYTF.

The V gene is TRBV20-1, the J gene TRBJ2-2, with D perhaps matching TRBD1 (5 bases). From germline, CDR1 is DFQATT and CDR2 SNEGSKA (reference sequence). This CDR3 region has 15 residues. Trimming took off 3 bases at V and 4 bases at J, with 15 bases between the two ends. In DNA form, the CDR3 reads TGCAGTGCTAGTGGTATGAGACAGCTCACCGGGGAGCTGTTTTTT. It codes for CSASGMRQLTGELFF.

The J gene is TRBJ2-1, the V gene TRBV6-2 or TRBV6-3, with 7 bases identical to TRBD1. Trimming took 7 bases from V and 9 from J; bases not matched to a gene: 3. The germline CDR1 and CDR2 sequences are MNHEY and SVGEGT. The CDR3 totals 11 residues. The CDR3 is CASKGAGEQFF. The CDR3 DNA reads as TGTGCCAGCAAGGGGGCCGGTGAGCAGTTCTTC.

In this sample, this clonotype turned up many times. The gene calls are TRBV20-1 and TRBJ2-5; D tentatively fits TRBD1 or TRBD2 (5 bases each). This CDR3 spans 13 amino acids. The germline CDR1 and CDR2 sequences are DFQATT and SNEGSKA (reference sequence). CDR3 protein: CSLREPDKETQYF. The CDR3 DNA reads TGCAGCCTTAGGGAGCCGGACAAAGAGACCCAGTACTTC.

The rearrangement joins TRBV28 to TRBJ2-7, with D maybe TRBD2 (5 bases). V was pared by 8 bases and J by 2 bases, with 13 bases between. There are 13 residues in the CDR3. Germline V gene data show CDR1 as MDHEN and CDR2 as SYDVKM. The CDR3 protein is CASVTRWPYEQYF. The DNA of the CDR3 is TGTGCCAGCGTAACTAGGTGGCCCTACGAGCAGTACTTC.

In the case of this clonotype: This may be a read error, as it is one base from a much larger clone. The CDR3 spells CASSLVGPAHEQFF. The CDR3 bases are TGTGCCAGCAGCTTAGTTGGACCTGCCCATGAGCAGTTCTTC. V usage is TRBV7-2 and J usage is TRBJ2-1; no firm D call. Germline V gene data show CDR1 as SGHTA and CDR2 as FQGNSA. The V end was cut by 1 base, the J end by 8 bases, with 12 bases between. The CDR3 sequence is 14 residues long.

A word on this clonotype: A much larger clone differs from this one at a single base, so this may be a read error. The genes are TRBV6-2 or TRBV6-3 and TRBJ2-7; possible D gene TRBD1, 6 bases. This CDR3 is 17 amino acids long. Looked up from germline, CDR1 is MNHEY and CDR2 is SVGEGT. CDR3 in DNA: TGTGCCAGCAGAACGTCCTACAGGGACCCTAGCTCCCACGAGCAGTACTTC. Residues: CASRTSYRDPSSHEQYF.

This clonotype was seen repeatedly, ten times or more. The V call is TRBV20-1, the J call TRBJ1-1; D is unclear. The CDR3 is 13 residues long. The V and J ends lost 0 bases and 0 bases respectively, with 5 bases between them. Germline V gene sequence: CDR1 DFQATT, CDR2 SNEGSKA (reference sequence). This chain's CDR3 is CSARDRVNTEAFF. The CDR3 DNA is TGCAGTGCTAGAGATCGGGTGAACACTGAAGCTTTCTTT.

This clonotype was seen repeatedly, ten times or more. This sequence joins TRBV20-1 and TRBJ2-5; TRBD1 or TRBD2 may be the D gene (5 bases each). The germline gives CDR1 DFQATT, CDR2 SNEGSKA (reference sequence). With 1 base removed from V and 0 bases from J, the gap between germline ends came to 9 bases. CDR3 size: 14 residues. CDR3 DNA: TGCAGTGCTAGAGCGGGGCCTAACCAAGAGACCCAGTACTTC. Encoded protein: CSARAGPNQETQYF.

There are many counts of this clonotype. This chain links TRBV10-1 with TRBJ1-6; D gene ambiguous. V dropped 5 bases and J dropped 4 bases, with 6 bases sitting between them. Germline V lookup: CDR1 WNHNN, CDR2 SYGVQD (reference sequence). The CDR3 consists of 13 residues. CDR3 nucleotides: TGCGCCAGCAGTAATGGATATAATTCACCCCTCCACTTT. This sequence encodes CASSNGYNSPLHF.

This chain links TRBV30 with TRBJ2-3; D is unresolved. Per the germline V gene, CDR1 is GTSNPN and CDR2 is SVGIG (reference sequence). V shed 3 bases and J shed 5 bases, with 15 bases lying between them. The CDR3 runs to 14 residues. CDR3 region: CAWSVRVLGDTQYF. The CDR3 DNA follows: TGTGCCTGGAGCGTAAGAGTGCTGGGAGATACGCAGTATTTT.

Turning to this clonotype: This may be a read error, as it is one base from a much larger clone. The rearrangement uses TRBV3-1 and TRBJ1-2, with D unresolved. There are 14 residues in the CDR3. Germline-derived CDR1 and CDR2 are LGHDT and YNNKEL (reference sequence). Trimming took 4 bases from V and 5 from J, leaving 14 bases between them. The CDR3 bases are TGTGCCAGCAGCCGAGCGGAGGTGTCTTATGGCTACACCTTC. Translated, it gives CASSRAEVSYGYTF.

In its sample, this clonotype was seen many times. The V gene is TRBV5-1, the J gene TRBJ1-1; weak D call: TRBD1 (6 bases). CDR1 and CDR2 (germline): SGHRS, YFSETQ. Trimming removed 4 bases from V and 4 bases from J, with 17 bases in between. This CDR3 comprises 15 residues. The CDR3 reads CASSPLAGEGTEAFF. CDR3 in DNA: TGCGCCAGCAGCCCCCTAGCAGGGGAAGGCACTGAAGCTTTCTTT.

This chain uses TRBV28 with TRBJ2-4, with 7 bases fitting TRBD1. The trim removed 3 bases at V and 8 bases at J, leaving 7 bases unmatched. Germline V gene sequence: CDR1 MDHEN, CDR2 SYDVKM. The length of the CDR3 is 14 residues. The CDR3 loop is CASSLQGVADIQYF. CDR3 sequence (DNA): TGTGCCAGCAGTTTGCAGGGGGTCGCCGACATTCAGTACTTC.

This clonotype was detected many times. The V call is TRBV28, the J call TRBJ1-5, with TRBD1 matching 8 bases. CDR3 size: 14 residues. J lost 5 bases, V lost 6 bases, and 6 bases had no gene match. Germline V CDR1 and CDR2: MDHEN, SYDVKM. CDR3 residues: CASRLGTGDQPQHF. In DNA form, the CDR3 reads TGTGCCAGCAGACTGGGGACAGGTGATCAGCCCCAGCATTTT.

With respect to this clonotype: A read error may explain this, as a much larger clone is one base away. The gene calls are TRBV28 and TRBJ1-2; no clear D. This CDR3 spans 12 amino acids. Germline values: CDR1 MDHEN, CDR2 SYDVKM. CDR3 in DNA: TGTGCCTGCAGTTCCGGATTGAGGGGCTACACCTTC. This encodes CACSSGLRGYTF.

CDR3 sequence: CASSPGAGNEKLFF. CDR3 coding DNA: TGTGCCAGCAGTCCGGGGGCCGGGAATGAAAAACTGTTTTTT. This chain links TRBV7-9 with TRBJ1-4; possibly TRBD1 for D (6 bases). Trimming took off 6 bases at V and 5 bases at J, with 13 bases between the two ends. Germline V gives CDR1 SEHNR, CDR2 FQNEAQ (reference sequence). The CDR3 spans 14 residues.

This clonotype was picked up a small number of times. The chain links TRBV7-6 to TRBJ2-1; D may be TRBD2 (6 bases). This CDR3 has 14 residues. Trimming stripped 3 bases from V and 7 bases from J, with 13 bases between. Per germline, CDR1 SGHVS and CDR2 FNYEAQ. CDR3 loop: CASSFSEGRNEQFF. Here the CDR3 DNA reads TGTGCCAGCAGCTTCTCGGAGGGAAGAAATGAGCAGTTCTTC.

This clonotype is a singleton in its sample. A junction end diverges from the germline sequence, so it may reflect a read error. This chain uses TRBV5-4 with TRBJ2-2, with TRBD1 identical over 9 bases. The CDR3 covers 17 residues. Germline CDR1 reads SGHNT; CDR2 reads YYREEE (reference sequence). This CDR3 is CASSPDRGGSNTGELFF. DNA of the CDR3: TGTGCCAGCAGTCCGGACAGGGGAGGTTCGAATACCGGGGAGCTGTTTTTT.

Many counts were recorded for this clonotype. The chain employs TRBV7-9 and TRBJ2-2; D is uncertain. The CDR3 spans 16 residues. Trimming took off 1 base at V and 1 base at J, with 10 bases between the two ends. Germline V gene sequence: CDR1 SEHNR, CDR2 FQNEAQ (reference sequence). As DNA, the CDR3 is TGTGCCAGCAGCTTAGATAGGGAATTGAACACCGGGGAGCTGTTTTTT. It translates to CASSLDRELNTGELFF.

This clonotype was counted many times. The chain uses TRBV27 and TRBJ2-1; 10 nucleotides align to TRBD2. CDR3 length: 14 residues. Germline V gene lookup returns CDR1 MNHEY and CDR2 SMNVEV (reference sequence). V shed 8 bases, J shed 5 bases, and the junction held 6 bases outside the gene matches. The CDR3 loop reads CASSGTSANNEQFF. The CDR3 coding sequence is TGTGCCAGCTCGGGGACTAGCGCAAACAATGAGCAGTTCTTC.

This clonotype has just a few counts. The V and J genes are TRBV15 and TRBJ2-7; 9 bases line up with TRBD1. Germline trimming cut 5 bases from V and 3 bases from J; bases unmatched to any gene: 5. Germline CDR1 reads LNHNV; CDR2 reads YYDKDF (reference sequence). The CDR3 runs 14 residues. The CDR3 spells CATSGPGQGYEQYF. DNA for the CDR3: TGTGCCACCAGCGGACCGGGACAGGGCTACGAGCAGTACTTC. The full variable domain, in which reference TRBV15 and TRBJ2-7 provide the parts outside the CDR3, is DAMVIQNPRYQVTQFGKPVTLSCSQTLNHNVMYWYQQKSSQAPKLLFHYYDKDFNNEADTPDNFQSRRPNTSFCFLDIRSPGLGDTAMYLCATSGPGQGYEQYFGPGTRLTVT.

In this sample, this clonotype turned up many times. The chain is built from TRBV28 and TRBJ2-7, with a possible D match to TRBD2 (7 bases). Trimming took 6 bases from V and 3 from J, leaving 18 bases between them. The CDR3 spans 15 residues. Germline CDR1 is MDHEN and CDR2 is SYDVKM. The CDR3 region has the DNA TGTGCCAGCAGACCCCGAGGGGGGGCCCTCTACGAGCAGTACTTC. This encodes CASRPRGGALYEQYF.

This clonotype has a count of ten or more. CDR3 DNA sequence: TGTGCCAGCAGGGGAGGGGGAATAGCGGGAGCGGCCACAGATACGCAGTATTTT. This codes for CASRGGGIAGAATDTQYF. The rearrangement links TRBV12-3 or TRBV12-4 to TRBJ2-3, with 9 bases matching TRBD2. This CDR3 contains 18 residues. V lost 6 bases to trimming and J lost 2 bases; unmatched junction nucleotides: 15.

The sample holds many counts of this clonotype. This chain links TRBV28 with TRBJ1-1; the D gene is possibly TRBD1 (5 bases). V dropped 7 bases and J dropped 4 bases, with 16 bases sitting between them. This CDR3 contains 14 residues. Per the germline V gene, CDR1 is MDHEN and CDR2 is SYDVKM. DNA of the CDR3: TGTGCCAGCACCCCGACAGCTCTGTTCACTGAAGCTTTCTTT. It is translated as CASTPTALFTEAFF.

Ten or more counts support this clonotype. The chain couples TRBV27 to TRBJ2-7; D may correspond to TRBD1 or TRBD2 (5 bases each). CDR1 is MNHEY and CDR2 is SMNVEV in the germline V gene (reference sequence). V was clipped by 3 bases and J by 7 bases, with 16 bases between them. The CDR3 is 14 amino acids. The CDR3 DNA follows: TGTGCCAGCAGTTTTCGGGACGGTCCTATTGAGCAGTACTTC. Translation gives CASSFRDGPIEQYF.

The chain uses TRBV15 and TRBJ2-3; TRBD2 might be the D (5 bases). Germline V gives CDR1 LNHNV, CDR2 YYDKDF (reference sequence). This CDR3 has 13 amino acids. With 6 bases removed from V and 0 bases from J, the gap between germline ends came to 7 bases. CDR3 in DNA: TGTGCCACCAGACGAGGGAGCACAGATACGCAGTATTTT. Translated, it gives CATRRGSTDTQYF.

V usage is TRBV11-3 and J usage is TRBJ2-2, with D possibly TRBD1 on 6 matching bases. V dropped 2 bases and J dropped 6 bases, with 10 bases sitting between them. The CDR3 has 14 residues. Germline V gene sequence: CDR1 SGHNT, CDR2 YENEEA. CDR3 protein: CASSLTGISGELFF. The CDR3 DNA reads TGTGCCAGCAGCTTAACAGGGATCTCCGGGGAGCTGTTTTTT.